This TCR beta chain was captured in a study of shared clonotypes between healthy human individuals. Study-level points and caveats: The four-donor shared clonotypes exceeded non-shared clonotypes in generation probability, with non-shared ones scoring lower. Richness estimates generally favored naive over memory subsets.

Study processing details: With immunoSEQ giving junction-only sequences and no quality scores, filtering differed. The protocol was immunoSEQ multiplex PCR, while the TCRdb copy is restricted to in-frame clones and leaves out a portion. The V and J calls and clone size are taken from that table; D and trimming were inferred from the DNA. The table includes approximately 2.5 million clones, roughly nine tenths detected once. Germline-derived CDR1 and CDR2 are SGHDN and FVKESK. CDR3 size: 13 residues. Trimming left V 2 bases short and J 7 bases short, with 11 bases between. About this clone itself: Its target is not known.

The receptor was isolated from a man between 18 and 29 years old in good health. This rearrangement joins TRBV14 to TRBJ1-2; TRBD1 is a possible D gene (6 bases). Specimen: naive CD4+ T cells sorted from blood. Noted subset: CD45RA+ positively selected. The chain's CDR3 is CASSQQGLSGYTF. CDR3 in DNA: TGTGCCAGCAGCCAACAGGGGCTGAGTGGCTACACCTTC.